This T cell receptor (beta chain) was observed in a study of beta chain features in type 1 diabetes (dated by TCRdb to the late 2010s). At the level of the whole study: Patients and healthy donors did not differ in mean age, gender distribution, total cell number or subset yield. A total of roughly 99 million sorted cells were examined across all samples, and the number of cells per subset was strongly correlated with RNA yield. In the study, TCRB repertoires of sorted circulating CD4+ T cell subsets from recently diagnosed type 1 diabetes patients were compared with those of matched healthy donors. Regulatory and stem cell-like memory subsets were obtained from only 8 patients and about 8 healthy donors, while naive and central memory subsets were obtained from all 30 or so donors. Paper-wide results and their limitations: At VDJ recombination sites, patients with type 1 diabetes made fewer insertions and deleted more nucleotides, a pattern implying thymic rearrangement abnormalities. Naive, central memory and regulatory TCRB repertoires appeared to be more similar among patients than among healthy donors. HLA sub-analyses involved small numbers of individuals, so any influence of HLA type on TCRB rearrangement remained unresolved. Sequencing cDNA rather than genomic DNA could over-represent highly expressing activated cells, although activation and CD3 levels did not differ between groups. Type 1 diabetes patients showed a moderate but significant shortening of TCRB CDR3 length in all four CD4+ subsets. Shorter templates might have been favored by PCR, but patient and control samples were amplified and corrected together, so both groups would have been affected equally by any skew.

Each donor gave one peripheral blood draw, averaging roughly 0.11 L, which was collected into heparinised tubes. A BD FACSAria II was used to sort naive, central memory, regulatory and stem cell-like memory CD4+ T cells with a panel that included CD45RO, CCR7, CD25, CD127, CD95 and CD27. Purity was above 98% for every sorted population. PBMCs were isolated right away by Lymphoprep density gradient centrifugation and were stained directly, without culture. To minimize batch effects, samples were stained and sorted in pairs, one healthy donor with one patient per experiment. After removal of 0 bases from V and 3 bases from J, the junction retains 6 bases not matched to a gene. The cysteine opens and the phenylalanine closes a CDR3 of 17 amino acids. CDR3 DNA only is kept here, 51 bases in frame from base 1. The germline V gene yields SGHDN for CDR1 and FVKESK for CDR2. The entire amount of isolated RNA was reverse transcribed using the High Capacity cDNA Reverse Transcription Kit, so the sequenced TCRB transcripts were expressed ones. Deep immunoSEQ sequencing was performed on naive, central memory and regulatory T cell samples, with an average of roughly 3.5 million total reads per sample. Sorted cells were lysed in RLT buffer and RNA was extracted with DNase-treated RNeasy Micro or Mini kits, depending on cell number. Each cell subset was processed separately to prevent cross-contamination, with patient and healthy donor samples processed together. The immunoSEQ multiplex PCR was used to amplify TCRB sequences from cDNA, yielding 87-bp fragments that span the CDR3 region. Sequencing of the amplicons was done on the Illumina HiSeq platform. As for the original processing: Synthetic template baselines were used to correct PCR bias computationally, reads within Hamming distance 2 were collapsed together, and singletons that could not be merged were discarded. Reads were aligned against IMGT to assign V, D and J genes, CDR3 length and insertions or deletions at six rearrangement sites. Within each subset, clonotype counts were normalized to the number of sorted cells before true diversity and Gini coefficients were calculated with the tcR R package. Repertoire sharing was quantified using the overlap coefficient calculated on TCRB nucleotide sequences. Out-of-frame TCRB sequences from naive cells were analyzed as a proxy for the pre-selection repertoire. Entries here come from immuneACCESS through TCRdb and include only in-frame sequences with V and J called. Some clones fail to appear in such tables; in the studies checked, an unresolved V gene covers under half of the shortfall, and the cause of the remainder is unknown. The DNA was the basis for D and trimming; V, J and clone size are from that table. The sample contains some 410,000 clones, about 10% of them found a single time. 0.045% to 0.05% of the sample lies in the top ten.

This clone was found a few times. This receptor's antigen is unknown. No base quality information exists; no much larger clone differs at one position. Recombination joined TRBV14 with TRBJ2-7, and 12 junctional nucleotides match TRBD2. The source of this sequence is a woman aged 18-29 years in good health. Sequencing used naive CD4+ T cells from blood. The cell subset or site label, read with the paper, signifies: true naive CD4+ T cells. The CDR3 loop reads CASSQEFATSGSYEQYF. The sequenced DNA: TGTGCCAGCAGCCAAGAATTCGCGACTAGCGGGAGCTACGAGCAGTACTTC.